These 27 T cell receptor beta chains came from one sample sequenced in a study of regulatory T cells in long-lasting Graves disease. To make TCR beta libraries, researchers used iRepertoire HTBI primers and Arm-PCR of CDR3 regions. TCRdb fed the multiplex PCR reads into MiXCR, producing one record per CDR3 protein. Of 360,000 or so distinct CDR3 sequences in the sample, 15% to 20% were seen once. Time point noted: newly diagnosed GD, antithyroid drugs for less than 3 months. The authors made the TCR library using RNA they extracted from PBMCs. These data are also associated with another study on T cells in Graves' hyperthyroidism and ophthalmopathy.

Source: peripheral blood mononuclear cells (PBMCs), taken at new diagnosis, from a patient treated with antithyroid drugs. Receptors originate from a woman aged 18 to 35 with Graves disease.

In this sample, this clonotype turned up a few times. The chain links TRBV20-1 to TRBJ2-4; D is unclear. CDR3 size: 13 residues. Germline V gene lookup returns CDR1 DFQATT and CDR2 SNEGSKA (reference sequence). The V gene lost 3 bases and the J gene lost 0 bases, with 6 bases spanning the gap. CDR3 amino acids: CSASGLAKNIQYF. As DNA, the CDR3 is TGCAGTGCTAGCGGGCTAGCCAAAAACATTCAGTACTTC.

Notes on this clonotype: Possible read error: a much larger clone is one base away. The chain uses TRBV6-5 and TRBJ2-3, with 7 bases aligning to TRBD2. The CDR3 sequence is 14 residues long. V shed 0 bases and J 6 bases; nucleotides not matched to a gene: 3. Looked up from germline, CDR1 is MNHEY and CDR2 is SVGAGI. CDR3 coding DNA: TGTGCCAGCAGTTACTCCGGACTAGGGGATACGCAGTATTTT. Amino acids: CASSYSGLGDTQYF.

This clonotype was seen a single time. The rearrangement uses TRBV20-1 and TRBJ1-5, with D unclear. Per germline, CDR1 DFQATT and CDR2 SNEGSKA (reference sequence). The CDR3 runs to 10 residues. V was cut by 6 bases and J by 10 bases, with 10 bases left in between. The CDR3 DNA reads as TGCAGTGCGGGTCCTGGTCCCCAGCATTTT. It yields the protein CSAGPGPQHF.

The sample holds many counts of this clonotype. The germline gene is not matched at one end of the junction; a read error may be the cause. The V and J genes are TRBV5-1 and TRBJ2-5; 8 nucleotides line up with TRBD1. The CDR3 totals 13 residues. CDR1 is SGHRS, CDR2 YFSETQ, per germline. The CDR3 DNA is TGTGCCAGCAGCTGGGACAGGCAAGAGACCCAGTACTTC. Protein: CASSWDRQETQYF.

This clonotype was observed at least ten times. The chain links TRBV28 to TRBJ2-3; 7 nucleotides align to TRBD2. This CDR3 contains 12 residues. Germline V gene lookup returns CDR1 MDHEN and CDR2 SYDVKM. V dropped 8 bases and J dropped 11; count of bases not matched to a gene: 10. The CDR3 bases are TGTGCCAGCTGGGGGGGAGGGACTTTGCAGTATTTT. It yields the protein CASWGGGTLQYF.

This clonotype was seen many times. The rearrangement links TRBV20-1 to TRBJ2-1; no definite D call. Germline lookup yields CDR1 DFQATT and CDR2 SNEGSKA (reference sequence). V lost 5 bases and J 0 bases, leaving 8 bases between the germline ends. The CDR3 runs to 13 residues. As DNA, the CDR3 is TGCAGTGCTTCAAGGGCCTCCTACAATGAGCAGTTCTTC. As protein: CSASRASYNEQFF.

This clonotype was seen just once. V usage is TRBV20-1 and J usage is TRBJ1-2; perhaps TRBD1 as D (5 bases). CDR1 and CDR2 from the germline V gene are DFQATT and SNEGSKA (reference sequence). The length of the CDR3 is 14 residues. The ends were cut back, 0 bases at V and 2 bases at J, with 10 bases in the middle. CDR3 bases: TGCAGTGCTAGAGAATGGGGGGGGAACTATGGCTACACCTTC. As protein: CSAREWGGNYGYTF.

The chain combines TRBV20-1 with TRBJ2-3; 11 bases agree with TRBD1. With 1 base clipped from V and 4 bases from J, the junction kept 7 bases outside the gene matches. The germline CDR1 and CDR2 sequences are DFQATT and SNEGSKA (reference sequence). This CDR3 comprises 16 residues. CDR3 sequence reads: CSARARTGGEADTQYF. The DNA of the CDR3 is TGCAGTGCTAGAGCCCGGACAGGGGGCGAGGCAGATACGCAGTATTTT.

The chain uses TRBV19 and TRBJ2-1; D possibly uses TRBD1 or TRBD2 (5 bases each). V was pared by 3 bases and J by 2 bases, with 11 bases between. This CDR3 region has 15 residues. CDR1 and CDR2 from the germline V gene are LNHDA and SQIVND (reference sequence). DNA for the CDR3: TGTGCCAGTAGTATGGGCAGGGACCCCTACAATGAGCAGTTCTTC. It encodes CASSMGRDPYNEQFF.

With respect to this clonotype: This is likely a read error, given that the CDR3 carries no conserved phenylalanine or tryptophan at its end. This chain uses TRBV7-6 with TRBJ2-1; 8 bases are shared with TRBD2. Germline CDR1 reads SGHVS; CDR2 reads FNYEAQ. The J segment lost 0 bases and the V segment lost 2 bases, leaving 15 bases of the junction unmatched. The CDR3 loop spans 20 amino acids. CDR3 nucleotide sequence: TGTGCCAGCAGCTTAAGCACCGAAAGCGGGAGCCCTAGCTCCTACAATGAGCAGTTCTCC. Residues: CASSLSTESGSPSSYNEQFS.

This clonotype has at least ten counts. The rearrangement joins TRBV27 to TRBJ2-1; 7 bases map to TRBD2. Trimming removed 5 bases from V and 0 bases from J; junction bases left unmatched: 7. Germline V gene data show CDR1 as MNHEY and CDR2 as SMNVEV (reference sequence). The CDR3 length is 16 residues. The CDR3: CASSTLLANSYNEQFF. The CDR3 DNA sequence: TGTGCCAGCAGTACCCTACTAGCGAACTCCTACAATGAGCAGTTCTTC.

This clonotype was found a few times. The chain recombines TRBV6-1 with TRBJ2-1, with TRBD2 identical over 10 bases. In germline, CDR1 is MNHNS, CDR2 SASEGT. J was trimmed by 3 bases and V by 7 bases; bases with no gene match: 6. This CDR3 has 15 amino acids. CDR3 bases: TGTGCCAGCACAATGGCTAGCGGGAGCTACAATGAGCAGTTCTTC. Translating it yields CASTMASGSYNEQFF.

The table lists this clonotype with a few counts. The chain couples TRBV6-9 to TRBJ2-1, with 10 positions matching TRBD1. Germline V gene sequence: CDR1 MNHGY, CDR2 SVAAGI. V shed 3 bases, J shed 4 bases, and the junction held 6 bases outside the gene matches. The CDR3 is 16 residues long. The CDR3 bases are TGTGCCAGCAGTTACCTCCGGGACAGGGGATACAATGAGCAGTTCTTC. Translated: CASSYLRDRGYNEQFF.

The V gene is TRBV6-4, the J gene TRBJ2-1; 8 nucleotides match TRBD2. The CDR3 covers 16 residues. Germline assignment: CDR1 MRHNA and CDR2 SNTAGT. V trimming: 3 bases; J trimming: 1 base; junction bases outside the gene matches: 5. DNA for the CDR3: TGTGCCAGCAGTGATCACAGCGGGGGTTCCTACAATGAGCAGTTCTTC. Translation gives CASSDHSGGSYNEQFF.

The V and J genes are TRBV5-1 and TRBJ2-3, with 8 bases that match TRBD1. Germline CDR1 is SGHRS and CDR2 is YFSETQ. The CDR3 length is 18 residues. J was trimmed by 0 bases and V by 4 bases; bases with no gene match: 13. CDR3 loop: CASSAGQDLISSTDTQYF. Written as DNA, the CDR3 is TGCGCCAGCAGCGCGGGACAGGATCTTATCTCTAGCACAGATACGCAGTATTTT.

This clonotype was seen a few times. The genes are TRBV9 and TRBJ2-6; D ambiguous. Trimming took 0 bases from V and 0 from J, leaving 1 base between them. This CDR3 has 14 amino acids. Germline V gives CDR1 SGDLS, CDR2 YYNGEE. The CDR3 region is CASSVASGANVLTF. DNA for the CDR3: TGTGCCAGCAGCGTAGCCTCTGGGGCCAACGTCCTGACTTTC. Full variable domain (missing parts from reference TRBV9 and TRBJ2-6): DSGVTQTPKHLITATGQRVTLRCSPRSGDLSVYWYQQSLDQGLQFLIQYYNGEERAKGNILERFSAQQFPDLHSELNLSSLELGDSALYFCASSVASGANVLTFGAGSRLTVL.

In this sample, this clonotype turned up a few times. The genes are TRBV6-5 and TRBJ2-3; 8 nucleotides align to TRBD2. The CDR3 runs 16 residues. Germline values: CDR1 MNHEY, CDR2 SVGAGI. After removal of 4 bases from V and 5 bases from J, the junction contained 11 bases not matched to a gene. In DNA form, the CDR3 reads TGTGCCAGCAGTTCCCCCTCCGGGGGGGGGGAAGATACGCAGTATTTT. It translates to CASSSPSGGGEDTQYF.

This clonotype was counted many times. This chain connects TRBV30 to TRBJ1-6; D is unclear. CDR3 length: 15 residues. The germline gives CDR1 GTSNPN, CDR2 SVGIG (reference sequence). Between the trimmed V and J ends, which lost 0 bases and 7 bases, there was a span of 13 bases. CDR3 coding DNA: TGTGCCTGGAGTGTGAATAGGCCATTGAATTCACCCCTCCACTTT. Its translation is CAWSVNRPLNSPLHF.

In regard to this clonotype: The junction and the germline gene differ at one end; a read error may be behind it. V gene TRBV10-3 combines with J gene TRBJ2-6, with D unclear. The CDR3 spans 17 residues. CDR1 and CDR2 (germline): ENHRY, SYGVKD. The DNA of the CDR3 is TGCGCCAGCAGTGCCCTGTTTACCCACACTGGGGCCAACGTCCTGACTTTC. Its translation: CASSALFTHTGANVLTF.

As concerns this clonotype: A much larger clone sits a single nucleotide away, making a read error possible. The chain has TRBV30 and TRBJ1-6; no clear D. The CDR3 contains 13 residues. Germline values: CDR1 GTSNPN, CDR2 SVGIG (reference sequence). This CDR3 reads CAWSNQRDSPRHF. In DNA form, the CDR3 reads TGTGCCTGGAGTAACCAAAGGGATTCACCCCGCCACTTT.

This clonotype was counted a few times. The genes are TRBV30 and TRBJ1-2; the D is unclear. CDR3 length equals 14 residues. The germline gives CDR1 GTSNPN, CDR2 SVGIG (reference sequence). The germline V and J ends were trimmed by 0 bases and 4 bases, with 12 bases remaining between them. CDR3 amino acids: CAWSVRLGLYGYTF. CDR3 DNA: TGTGCCTGGAGTGTACGGTTGGGTCTCTATGGCTACACCTTC.

This clonotype was observed many times. The chain is built from TRBV20-1 and TRBJ2-1; possible D gene TRBD2, 6 bases. The V gene's germline CDR1 is DFQATT and CDR2 SNEGSKA (reference sequence). This CDR3 has 14 amino acids. V lost 3 bases and J lost 7, with 16 bases in between. This CDR3 reads CSASRGAYFNEQFF. CDR3 DNA sequence: TGCAGTGCTAGCCGCGGGGCGTACTTTAATGAGCAGTTCTTC.

This clonotype was observed many times. V and J are TRBV5-5 and TRBJ2-7, with D maybe TRBD2 (6 bases). V lost 0 bases and J lost 3, with 13 bases in between. Germline-derived CDR1 and CDR2 are SGHKS and YYEKEE (reference sequence). This CDR3 region has 15 residues. The CDR3 spells CASSLARGSGYEQYF. CDR3 DNA sequence: TGTGCCAGCAGCTTGGCCCGGGGTAGCGGCTACGAGCAGTACTTC.

The V call is TRBV7-3, the J call TRBJ2-2; 8 bases map to TRBD1. The CDR3 has 15 residues. Per the germline V gene, CDR1 is SGHTA and CDR2 is FQGTGA. V shed 5 bases and J 5 bases; nucleotides not matched to a gene: 7. The CDR3 sequence: CASSRGQARTGELFF. The CDR3 DNA follows: TGTGCCAGCAGCAGGGGACAGGCTAGGACCGGGGAGCTGTTTTTT. Based on the CDR3 plus reference TRBV7-3 and TRBJ2-2, the full variable domain is GAGVSQTPSNKVTEKGKYVELRCDPISGHTALYWYRQSLGQGPEFLIYFQGTGAADDSGLPNDRFFAVRPEGSVSTLKIQRTERGDSAVYLCASSRGQARTGELFFGEGSRLTVL.

The chain combines TRBV3-1 with TRBJ2-3; TRBD2 agrees at 9 bases. V shed 1 base, J shed 8 bases, and the junction held 7 bases outside the gene matches. The CDR3 is 15 amino acids. CDR1 and CDR2 from the germline V gene are LGHDT and YNNKEL (reference sequence). The CDR3 is CASSQVGSGSSTQYF. CDR3 DNA sequence: TGTGCCAGCAGCCAAGTCGGTAGCGGGAGTAGTACGCAGTATTTT.

This clonotype was recorded at least ten times. The J gene is TRBJ1-2, the V gene TRBV6-1; perhaps TRBD1 as D (5 bases). V was shortened by 4 bases and J by 4 bases, with 10 bases between the two germline ends. The CDR3 is 13 residues long. CDR1 is MNHNS, CDR2 SASEGT, per germline. In DNA form, the CDR3 reads TGTGCCAGCAGTGGGGACGCTATCTATGGCTACACCTTC. Its translation is CASSGDAIYGYTF.

This clonotype was found many times. One end of the junction fails to match germline, which may point to a read error. V and J are TRBV5-1 and TRBJ1-4; no definite D call. CDR3 size: 14 residues. The germline V gene encodes CDR1 SGHRS and CDR2 YFSETQ. The CDR3 coding sequence is TGTGCCAGCAGCTTAGATCAGCTTAATGAAAAACTGTTTTTT. Its translation: CASSLDQLNEKLFF.